This T cell receptor (beta chain) came from a study of blood T cell repertoires in COVID-19 (dated by TCRdb to the early 2020s). Regarding the study in general: Samples from collaborators originated in the United States, Italy and Spain and spanned both the acute and convalescent phases of COVID-19. The repertoires were released in a freely available public database meant as a resource for research on the immune response to SARS-CoV-2. Where HLA class I and class II types were available, the types were taken from metadata supplied by the sample provider, not from assay-based typing. Subjects who had been exposed to COVID-19, were actively infected with it, or had recovered from it provided the deeply sampled blood TCRbeta repertoires that made up the dataset. Samples were obtained from the ongoing ImmuneRACE study (first 160 participants) and from some 1,200 subjects provided by 6 global collaborators. Nearly every sample came with metadata listing a de-identified subject ID, COVID-19 status, age in years and sex. The prospective study material was composed of cDNA or gDNA derived from T cells, B-cell-depleted T cells, or PBMCs.

TCRbeta CDR3 regions were amplified from genomic DNA using the immunoSEQ Assay, a bias-controlled multiplex PCR. The authors processed their data as follows. Within the assay, amplification of reference gene primers was used to estimate how many nucleated cells each sample contained. To quantify the absolute abundance of each unique TCRbeta CDR3 rearrangement, sequence reads were collapsed and filtered. Productive Simpson clonality was computed per sample as the square root of Simpson's diversity index over productive rearrangements. This immuneACCESS table, as held by TCRdb, lists in-frame sequences with V and J called but not all clones. Of the missing ones, under half trace to an unresolved V gene in checked studies; the others have no known cause. The V and J calls and the clone size are those of that table, but D and trimming were determined from the DNA. The sample includes 400,000 to 450,000 clones, with 88% observed a single time. The ten largest clones add up to roughly 12% of the sample.

V and J are truncated by 3 bases and 0 bases respectively, leaving an intervening sequence of 12 bases. From a lookup of the germline V gene, CDR1 and CDR2 are KGHSH and LQKENI. Including cysteine and phenylalanine, the CDR3 has 17 amino acids. CDR3 DNA only is kept here, 51 bases in frame from base 1. This clone was found once. The antigen it binds to is not known. No per-base quality is available; no much larger clone lies one base away. What the work shows at the level of the full study, not this receptor alone: Clinical and demographic metadata were provided uncurated, with the amount varying by source and participant.

One collaborating source in Seattle enrolled patients while the patients were actively infected and followed the patients over time throughout the course of disease. Each collaborating institution followed its own protocols to collect whole blood in K2EDTA tubes. For TCRbeta analysis, collaborator samples were shipped as frozen whole blood, as isolated PBMCs, or as DNA extracted from either sample type. The TCR sequence derives from a woman aged 50 to 60 with COVID-19, enrolled during active disease. The chain is made from TRBV18 and TRBJ1-6; the D region possibly corresponds to TRBD1 (5 bases align). What was sequenced was peripheral blood. DNA sequence: TGTGCCAGCTCACCTACCGGGGGGAACTCCTATAATTCACCCCTCCACTTT. It translates to CASSPTGGNSYNSPLHF. The reference TRBV18 and TRBJ1-6 proteins fill in what lies around the CDR3, so the full variable domain reads NAGVMQNPRHLVRRRGQEARLRCSPMKGHSHVYWYRQLPEEGLKFMVYLQKENIIDESGMPKERFSAEFPKEGPSILRIQQVVRGDSAAYFCASSPTGGNSYNSPLHFGNGTRLTVT.